The T cell receptor beta chain described here comes from a study of cytotoxic CD8 clonotypes in ibrutinib-treated CLL. Libraries of TCR beta were made from roughly 1.8 micrograms of genomic DNA that came from cryopreserved PBMCs. Trimming took 3 bases from V and 9 from J, leaving 12 bases between them. The germline gives CDR1 SNHLY, CDR2 FYNNEI. The CDR3 contains 13 residues. Measured with immunoSEQ multiplex PCR; TCRdb has only the in-frame clones, and not every one. The sample yields some 200,000 clones, 60% to 80% seen once. This specimen was PBMCs, taken after 12 months of ibrutinib treatment. This chain joins TRBV2 and TRBJ1-5, with a possible D match to TRBD1 (6 bases). This clonotype was obtained from a human donor with chronic lymphocytic leukemia. CDR3 in amino acids: CASSEGWGLPQHF. The CDR3 DNA reads TGTGCCAGCAGTGAGGGTTGGGGGCTGCCCCAGCATTTT. Variable domain in full (rest from reference TRBV2 and TRBJ1-5): EPEVTQTPSHQVTQMGQEVILRCVPISNHLYFYWYRQILGQKVEFLVSFYNNEISEKSEIFDDQFSVERPDGSNFTLKIRSTKLEDSAMYFCASSEGWGLPQHFGDGTRLSIL.